A single sample gave rise to the 28 T cell receptor beta chains below, sequenced in a study of CD8 T cells in ankylosing spondylitis. Each CDR3 protein gets one entry after TCRdb re-called the 5' RACE reads with MiXCR. The table has about 160,000 distinct CDR3 sequences, 9.8% seen once. What was sequenced was blood, either unsorted or a sorted T cell fraction (not recorded which). These receptors were taken from a female donor with ankylosing spondylitis or in good health (not recorded which).

This clonotype was recorded many times. The chain carries TRBV12-3 or TRBV12-4 and TRBJ1-1; D perhaps matches TRBD1 (5 bases). CDR3 length equals 13 residues. Deletions cut 4 bases from V and 4 bases from J, with 10 bases between. The CDR3 here is CASSSGPGTEAFF. The CDR3 region has the DNA TGTGCCAGCAGTTCAGGGCCGGGCACTGAAGCTTTCTTT.

The sample holds many counts of this clonotype. The chain uses TRBV12-3 or TRBV12-4 and TRBJ2-5; 7 bases are a match to TRBD2. The CDR3 extends over 15 amino acids. Trimming removed 3 bases from V and 0 bases from J; junction bases left unmatched: 4. The CDR3 region has the DNA TGTGCCAGCAGTTTTCCGGGGGGTTACCAAGAGACCCAGTACTTC. It translates to CASSFPGGYQETQYF.

There are many counts of this clonotype. V gene TRBV29-1 combines with J gene TRBJ2-6; TRBD1 might be the D (5 bases). Germline assignment: CDR1 SQVTM and CDR2 ANQGSEA. CDR3 length: 15 amino acids. Trimming removed 6 bases at V and 1 base at J, with 13 bases between. In nucleotides, the CDR3 is TGCAGCGTCCTGGCAGGGATATCTGGGGCCAACGTCCTGACTTTC. It specifies CSVLAGISGANVLTF.

This clonotype was seen a few times. The chain recombines TRBV6-5 with TRBJ2-1; 7 nucleotides match TRBD1. The CDR3 contains 15 residues. Germline-derived CDR1 and CDR2 are MNHEY and SVGAGI. With 5 bases clipped from V and 8 bases from J, the junction kept 12 bases outside the gene matches. The CDR3 is CASSHRDKTGDEQFF. Here the CDR3 DNA reads TGTGCCAGCAGTCACCGGGACAAAACAGGGGATGAGCAGTTCTTC.

This sequence joins TRBV5-6 and TRBJ2-7, with D unclear. V was clipped by 2 bases and J by 5 bases, with 20 bases between them. CDR3 size: 16 residues. Germline CDR1 and CDR2: SGHDT and YYEEEE. This CDR3 is CASSFFSELFEDEQYF. The CDR3 DNA reads as TGTGCCAGCAGCTTCTTTTCCGAATTGTTTGAAGACGAGCAGTACTTC.

V and J are TRBV7-6 and TRBJ2-1, with 7 bases lining up with TRBD2. The germline gives CDR1 SGHVS, CDR2 FNYEAQ. CDR3 size: 17 residues. The junction had 10 bases not matched to a gene; V was cut back by 5 bases and J by 0 bases. CDR3 in amino acids: CASSPGGLESSYNEQFF. The DNA of the CDR3 is TGTGCCAGCAGCCCCGGGGGGTTGGAAAGCTCCTACAATGAGCAGTTCTTC.

This clonotype was counted at least ten times. The CDR3 DNA reads as TGTGCCAGCAGCCAAGACTCCGGGACAGGGGCTGAAGCTTTCTTT. Amino acid sequence: CASSQDSGTGAEAFF. The genes are TRBV3-1 and TRBJ1-1, with 10 bases fitting TRBD1. CDR3 length: 15 residues. Trimming removed 0 bases from V and 6 bases from J; junction bases left unmatched: 4. Germline assignment: CDR1 LGHDT and CDR2 YNNKEL (reference sequence).

This clonotype was seen more than once but under ten times. The chain uses TRBV5-6 and TRBJ1-2; possible D gene TRBD1, 5 bases. CDR1 and CDR2 (germline): SGHDT, YYEEEE. Trimming removed 2 bases at V and 0 bases at J, with 8 bases between. This CDR3 is built from 14 residues. The CDR3 region is CASSLRGSNYGYTF. The CDR3, as DNA: TGTGCCAGCAGCTTAAGGGGATCTAACTATGGCTACACCTTC. Together with reference TRBV5-6 and TRBJ1-2, the CDR3 gives the full variable domain: DAGVTQSPTHLIKTRGQQVTLRCSPKSGHDTVSWYQQALGQGPQFIFQYYEEEERQRGNFPDRFSGHQFPNYSSELNVNALLLGDSALYLCASSLRGSNYGYTFGSGTRLTVV.

This clonotype was seen many times. J is TRBJ2-2 and V is TRBV4-3; D might be TRBD2 (6 bases). Trimming stripped 4 bases from V and 11 bases from J, with 14 bases between. CDR3 length: 13 residues. Germline CDR1 reads LGHNA; CDR2 reads YSLEER. CDR3 sequence: CASSRGLTKELFF. The CDR3 DNA reads as TGCGCCAGCAGCCGGGGACTGACGAAAGAGCTGTTTTTT.

The gene calls are TRBV7-6 and TRBJ2-1; 7 positions agree with TRBD1. The V segment lost 4 bases and the J segment 0 bases; nucleotides outside the gene matches: 9. CDR3 length: 17 residues. Germline CDR1 reads SGHVS; CDR2 reads FNYEAQ. Written as DNA, the CDR3 is TGTGCCAGCAGCTCCCCCACAGGGGCCAGCTCCTACAATGAGCAGTTCTTC. This codes for CASSSPTGASSYNEQFF.

The gene calls are TRBV13 and TRBJ1-2, with D uncertain. This CDR3 comprises 13 residues. V was clipped by 5 bases and J by 4 bases, with 11 bases between them. Germline-derived CDR1 and CDR2 are PRHDT and FYEKMQ (reference sequence). The CDR3 reads CASSGSLFYGYTF. CDR3 bases: TGTGCCAGCAGCGGCAGCCTTTTCTATGGCTACACCTTC.

A word on this clonotype: Possible read error: a much larger clone is one base away. This rearrangement joins TRBV20-1 to TRBJ2-7; D not resolved. Germline CDR1 reads DFQATT; CDR2 reads SNEGSKA (reference sequence). V dropped 4 bases and J dropped 3 bases, with 19 bases sitting between them. CDR3 length: 15 amino acids. The CDR3 loop reads CSATSRADGLYEQYF. The CDR3 DNA reads TGCAGTGCTACTTCTCGCGCCGATGGGCTCTACGAGCAGTACTTC.

This clonotype was detected many times. V usage is TRBV7-6 and J usage is TRBJ1-4, with D unclear. This CDR3 region has 15 residues. With 1 base removed from V and 1 base from J, the gap between germline ends came to 7 bases. Germline CDR1 reads SGHVS; CDR2 reads FNYEAQ. The DNA for the CDR3 is TGTGCCAGCAGCTTAGAATTGAGAACTAATGAAAAACTGTTTTTT. Protein product: CASSLELRTNEKLFF.

This clonotype was counted at least ten times. J is TRBJ1-1 and V is TRBV12-3 or TRBV12-4, with D unresolved. This CDR3 region has 12 residues. Trimming took off 3 bases at V and 4 bases at J, with 6 bases between the two ends. The CDR3 loop is CASSFLPTEAFF. The CDR3 coding sequence is TGTGCCAGCAGTTTCCTCCCCACTGAAGCTTTCTTT.

This clonotype was picked up many times. V is TRBV10-3 and J is TRBJ2-5; D might be TRBD2 (5 bases). This CDR3 contains 16 residues. Between the trimmed V and J ends, which lost 0 bases and 2 bases, there was a span of 13 bases. The germline V gene has CDR1 ENHRY and CDR2 SYGVKD. CDR3 amino acids: CAISESIGIKQETQYF. The DNA of the CDR3 is TGTGCCATCAGTGAGTCGATCGGGATTAAGCAAGAGACCCAGTACTTC.

The rearrangement links TRBV7-2 to TRBJ2-4, with D possibly being TRBD2 (5 bases). V was trimmed by 1 base and J by 0 bases, leaving 13 bases between them. The germline V gene has CDR1 SGHTA and CDR2 FQGNSA. The CDR3 loop spans 17 amino acids. The CDR3 nucleotides are TGTGCCAGCAGCTTAGTGGGCGGGCCCTTAGCCAAAAACATTCAGTACTTC. Translation gives CASSLVGGPLAKNIQYF. Combining the CDR3 with reference TRBV7-2 and TRBJ2-4 gives the whole variable domain GAGVSQSPSNKVTEKGKDVELRCDPISGHTALYWYRQSLGQGLEFLIYFQGNSAPDKSGLPSDRFSAERTGGSVSTLTIQRTQQEDSAVYLCASSLVGGPLAKNIQYFGAGTRLSVL.

The chain combines TRBV12-3 or TRBV12-4 with TRBJ1-6, with D perhaps TRBD1 (6 bases). V lost 5 bases and J lost 10, with 9 bases in between. The CDR3 is 12 residues long. The CDR3: CASSTGNSPLHF. CDR3 in DNA: TGTGCCAGCAGTACAGGGAACTCACCCCTCCACTTT.

This chain connects TRBV7-9 to TRBJ2-1, with 8 bases identical to TRBD2. This CDR3 comprises 17 residues. V lost 1 base to trimming and J lost 4 bases; unmatched junction nucleotides: 9. The germline V gene encodes CDR1 SEHNR and CDR2 FQNEAQ (reference sequence). The CDR3 spells CASSLEAWREEYNEQFF. In nucleotides, the CDR3 is TGTGCCAGCAGCTTAGAAGCTTGGCGGGAGGAGTACAATGAGCAGTTCTTC.

This clonotype occurred a few times. This chain connects TRBV7-4 to TRBJ2-1, with a possible D match to TRBD2 (5 bases). The germline V gene has CDR1 SGHVT and CDR2 SQSDAQ. CDR3 length: 15 residues. Trimming removed 7 bases at V and 6 bases at J, with 19 bases between. CDR3 bases: TGTGCCAGCACCACAAGCGGCCCACCCTCCAATGAGCAGTTCTTC. This codes for CASTTSGPPSNEQFF.

This clonotype occurred many times. This rearrangement joins TRBV2 to TRBJ2-3; 7 bases are a match to TRBD1. CDR1 is SNHLY, CDR2 FYNNEI, per germline. Trimming removed 7 bases from V and 2 bases from J; junction bases left unmatched: 9. The CDR3 loop spans 15 amino acids. The CDR3: CASTSEGAYTDTQYF. The CDR3 DNA is TGTGCCAGCACCTCTGAGGGGGCTTACACAGATACGCAGTATTTT. Using reference TRBV2 and TRBJ2-3 for the parts outside the CDR3, the full variable domain is EPEVTQTPSHQVTQMGQEVILRCVPISNHLYFYWYRQILGQKVEFLVSFYNNEISEKSEIFDDQFSVERPDGSNFTLKIRSTKLEDSAMYFCASTSEGAYTDTQYFGPGTRLTVL.

This clonotype has a handful of counts. The chain recombines TRBV5-1 with TRBJ2-3; the D is unclear. Germline V CDR1 and CDR2: SGHRS, YFSETQ. This CDR3 has 14 residues. Trimming pared 3 bases from V and 2 bases from J, leaving 10 bases between. CDR3 DNA: TGCGCCAGCAGCTACGACTCGTACACAGATACGCAGTATTTT. Translated, it gives CASSYDSYTDTQYF.

This clonotype was observed a handful of times. The CDR3 DNA is TGCGCCAGCAGCCAAGGGGACACTCCTAACTATGGCTACACCTTC. Its translation: CASSQGDTPNYGYTF. The gene calls are TRBV4-3 and TRBJ1-2; TRBD1 is a possible D gene (6 bases). Trimming left V 1 base short and J 0 bases short, with 9 bases between. Germline loops: CDR1 LGHNA, CDR2 YSLEER. The length of the CDR3 is 15 residues.

This clonotype was seen a few times. The chain recombines TRBV3-1 with TRBJ2-1, with 10 bases fitting TRBD2. The V and J ends lost 11 bases and 4 bases, in that order; junction bases with no gene match: 17. From germline, CDR1 is LGHDT and CDR2 YNNKEL (reference sequence). This CDR3 has 17 amino acids. CDR3 nucleotides: TGTGCCTCCTCCAAGAGAGTCAGCGGGAGGGGATACAATGAGCAGTTCTTC. This sequence encodes CASSKRVSGRGYNEQFF.

This clonotype was detected many times. The rearrangement links TRBV10-3 to TRBJ1-1, with TRBD1 identical over 9 bases. Germline V CDR1 and CDR2: ENHRY, SYGVKD. The CDR3 spans 15 residues. J was trimmed by 4 bases and V by 7 bases; bases with no gene match: 10. The CDR3 DNA sequence: TGTGCCATCACCTCGACAGGGGGTCTTTCCACTGAAGCTTTCTTT. Translation gives CAITSTGGLSTEAFF.

The chain employs TRBV25-1 and TRBJ2-3, with TRBD1 identical over 9 bases. V lost 4 bases, J lost 7 bases, and 6 bases stayed unmatched. CDR3 length equals 14 residues. Germline CDR1 is MGHDK and CDR2 is SYGVNS. CDR3 sequence reads: CASSAGQGRNTQYF. CDR3 coding DNA: TGTGCCAGCAGTGCGGGACAGGGTAGAAATACGCAGTATTTT. Variable domain in full (rest from reference TRBV25-1 and TRBJ2-3): EADIYQTPRYLVIGTGKKITLECSQTMGHDKMYWYQQDPGMELHLIHYSYGVNSTEKGDLSSESTVSRIRTEHFPLTLESARPSHTSQYLCASSAGQGRNTQYFGPGTRLTVL.

This chain uses TRBV20-1 with TRBJ2-1; 11 nucleotides agree with TRBD2. The CDR3 loop spans 18 amino acids. Losses at the gene ends were 3 bases for V and 0 bases for J; bases not matched to a gene: 10. Germline CDR1 reads DFQATT; CDR2 reads SNEGSKA (reference sequence). CDR3 amino acids: CSARASGRYDSSYNEQFF. CDR3 nucleotide sequence: TGCAGTGCTAGGGCTAGCGGGAGGTACGATAGCTCCTACAATGAGCAGTTCTTC.

The chain couples TRBV7-8 to TRBJ2-3, with D perhaps TRBD1 or TRBD2 (6 bases each). The germline V and J ends were trimmed by 0 bases and 4 bases, with 23 bases remaining between them. Germline CDR1 is SGHVS and CDR2 is FQNEAQ. The CDR3 has 19 residues. CDR3 in amino acids: CASSLAIRGAGSVADTQYF. CDR3 DNA sequence: TGTGCCAGCAGCTTAGCAATAAGGGGGGCCGGGAGCGTCGCAGATACGCAGTATTTT.

Ten or more counts support this clonotype. The rearrangement links TRBV15 to TRBJ1-1, with D hard to call. The germline gives CDR1 LNHNV, CDR2 YYDKDF (reference sequence). The CDR3 extends over 12 amino acids. Trimming shortened V by 0 bases and J by 10 bases, and 9 bases separated the two germline ends. The CDR3 here is CATSRDEERAFF. The CDR3 DNA reads as TGTGCCACCAGCAGAGATGAAGAACGAGCTTTCTTT.